Each of the 27 T cell receptor beta chains below was sequenced from the same sample in a study of beta chain features in type 1 diabetes (dated by TCRdb to 2016 to 2019). Libraries came from the immunoSEQ multiplex PCR assay. All of the isolated RNA was reverse transcribed with the High Capacity cDNA Reverse Transcription Kit, so expressed TCRB transcripts were sequenced. TCRdb re-hosts the immuneACCESS table, in-frame sequences only. Its copies lack some clones; in the studies checked, an unresolved V gene accounts for under half of them, and the cause for the rest is not known. The sample table contains about 24,000 clones; only one count was recorded for approximately 70% of them. The ten largest clones add up to about 2.2% of the sample. Input material: Tregs from blood. Read against the paper, the sample's cell subset or site label means: regulatory CD4+ T cells. All receptors derive from a woman aged 40 to 50 in good health.

This clone was recorded only once. The chain has TRBV7-2 and TRBJ1-4; D is ambiguous. The CDR3 is 14 amino acids. Per germline, CDR1 SGHTA and CDR2 FQGNSA. The CDR3 DNA is TGTTTCATTGGGCTCGATGCAACTAATGAAAAACTGTTTTTT. Its protein product is CFIGLDATNEKLFF.

This chain links TRBV7-2 with TRBJ2-7; unclear D gene. The CDR3 loop spans 13 amino acids. The V and J ends lost 1 base and 3 bases respectively, with 7 bases between them. Germline values: CDR1 SGHTA, CDR2 FQGNSA. The CDR3 spells CASSLDRGYEQYF. The CDR3 DNA is TGTGCCAGCAGCTTAGATCGAGGCTACGAGCAGTACTTC.

This chain connects TRBV7-2 to TRBJ2-1, with D perhaps matching TRBD2 (7 bases). The V and J ends lost 1 base and 7 bases respectively, with 20 bases between them. The CDR3 loop spans 17 amino acids. The germline V gene encodes CDR1 SGHTA and CDR2 FQGNSA. The CDR3 coding sequence is TGTGCCAGCAGCTTAGGGGCGGGGGCTCCCCGGCTGAATGAGCAGTTCTTC. Translated, it gives CASSLGAGAPRLNEQFF.

V usage is TRBV7-2 and J usage is TRBJ2-1; 9 bases are shared with TRBD1. Losses at the gene ends were 1 base for V and 7 bases for J; bases not matched to a gene: 8. Per germline, CDR1 SGHTA and CDR2 FQGNSA. This CDR3 region has 16 residues. The CDR3 reads CASSLVWGQGENEQFF. In DNA form, the CDR3 reads TGTGCCAGCAGCTTAGTTTGGGGACAGGGAGAAAATGAGCAGTTCTTC.

The chain carries TRBV5-1 and TRBJ1-2; tentative D call: TRBD1 (5 bases). V was cut by 4 bases and J by 4 bases, with 11 bases left in between. In germline, CDR1 is SGHRS, CDR2 YFSETQ. This CDR3 has 13 amino acids. This chain's CDR3 is CASSPLGLYGYTF. CDR3 in DNA: TGCGCCAGCAGCCCCCTGGGGCTCTATGGCTACACCTTC.

A few counts support this clone. This chain links TRBV14 with TRBJ2-3; tentative D call: TRBD1 (6 bases). Per the germline V gene, CDR1 is SGHDN and CDR2 is FVKESK. Between the trimmed V and J ends, which lost 1 base and 6 bases, there was a span of 17 bases. This CDR3 has 16 residues. The CDR3 DNA sequence: TGTGCCAGCAGCCAAGCGTTGGGCAGGGGAAGGGATACGCAGTATTTT. Its protein is CASSQALGRGRDTQYF.

This clone was seen more than once but under ten times. The gene calls are TRBV11-2 and TRBJ1-2; 11 bases are shared with TRBD1. V was clipped by 4 bases and J by 8 bases; unmatched bases: 0. The germline gives CDR1 SGHAT, CDR2 FQNNGV. The CDR3 has 12 residues. The CDR3 region is CASSWTGGGYTF. DNA for the CDR3: TGTGCCAGCAGCTGGACAGGGGGCGGCTACACCTTC.

The genes are TRBV19 and TRBJ2-3; TRBD1 agrees at 11 bases. J was trimmed by 3 bases and V by 9 bases; bases with no gene match: 5. The CDR3 covers 14 residues. Germline V CDR1 and CDR2: LNHDA, SQIVND (reference sequence). This chain's CDR3 is CASMGQGVTDTQYF. CDR3 bases: TGTGCCAGCATGGGACAGGGGGTGACAGATACGCAGTATTTT.

J is TRBJ2-7 and V is TRBV25-1; 7 nucleotides match TRBD2. The V and J ends lost 4 bases and 6 bases, in that order; junction bases with no gene match: 6. Germline CDR1 and CDR2: MGHDK and SYGVNS. The CDR3 is made up of 13 amino acids. CDR3 coding DNA: TGTGCCAGCAGTGCACTGACGGGAGGCGAGCAGTACTTC. Its protein is CASSALTGGEQYF.

The rearrangement uses TRBV10-3 and TRBJ1-2; 10 bases agree with TRBD1. The V and J ends lost 6 bases and 2 bases, in that order; junction bases with no gene match: 9. From germline, CDR1 is ENHRY and CDR2 SYGVKD. The CDR3 has 16 amino acids. Written as DNA, the CDR3 is TGTGCCATCAGGGGGGACAGGGGAGCTTCAAACTATGGCTACACCTTC. Its translation: CAIRGDRGASNYGYTF.

This clone was seen a single time. The genes are TRBV18 and TRBJ2-3; tentative D call: TRBD1 (6 bases). This CDR3 has 15 residues. The V end lost 1 base, the J end lost 1 base, and 9 bases lay between the germline ends. The germline V gene encodes CDR1 KGHSH and CDR2 LQKENI. CDR3 DNA sequence: TGTGCCAGCTCACCACAGGGGGATGGCACAGATACGCAGTATTTT. Encoded protein: CASSPQGDGTDTQYF.

The chain uses TRBV19 and TRBJ1-2; 9 bases are a match to TRBD1. The CDR3 length is 15 residues. The J segment lost 2 bases and the V segment lost 5 bases, leaving 6 bases of the junction unmatched. CDR1 and CDR2 from the germline V gene are LNHDA and SQIVND (reference sequence). The CDR3 sequence: CASSPSGQGNYGYTF. The CDR3, as DNA: TGTGCCAGTAGTCCTTCGGGACAGGGCAACTATGGCTACACCTTC.

The V gene is TRBV18, the J gene TRBJ2-3; D is perhaps TRBD2 (5 bases). CDR3 length: 14 residues. V lost 0 bases and J 3 bases, leaving 7 bases between the germline ends. Germline CDR1 KGHSH, CDR2 LQKENI. CDR3 region: CASSPPGSTDTQYF. In DNA form, the CDR3 reads TGTGCCAGCTCACCACCGGGGAGTACAGATACGCAGTATTTT.

The rearrangement links TRBV11-2 to TRBJ2-5; no firm D call. CDR3 length: 13 amino acids. The germline V gene encodes CDR1 SGHAT and CDR2 FQNNGV. Trimming left V 0 bases short and J 5 bases short, with 7 bases between. The CDR3: CASSLDRVETQYF. The DNA of the CDR3 is TGTGCCAGCAGCTTAGATCGAGTGGAGACCCAGTACTTC.

CDR3 DNA sequence: TGTGCCAGTACCCCGAGGGACAGGGGTCTGCAGCCCCAGCATTTT. It translates to CASTPRDRGLQPQHF. The genes are TRBV19 and TRBJ1-5; 10 positions match TRBD1. Per the germline V gene, CDR1 is LNHDA and CDR2 is SQIVND (reference sequence). The CDR3 covers 15 residues. V gave up 7 bases and J gave up 7 bases; unmatched junction bases: 10.

This rearrangement joins TRBV4-3 to TRBJ1-2; no reliable D call. The V end lost 0 bases, the J end lost 0 bases, and 8 bases lay between the germline ends. This CDR3 has 15 residues. Germline V gives CDR1 LGHNA, CDR2 YSLEER. The CDR3 DNA reads as TGCGCCAGCAGCCAAGATCCCAGGTCTAACTATGGCTACACCTTC. Its protein product is CASSQDPRSNYGYTF.

The CDR3 DNA reads as TGTGCCAGCAGCGTAGGCCACAGGGGGCTAGGTAATGAAAAACTGTTTTTT. Its translation: CASSVGHRGLGNEKLFF. The chain links TRBV9 to TRBJ1-4, with 9 bases aligning to TRBD1. CDR3 length: 17 residues. CDR1 is SGDLS and CDR2 is YYNGEE in the germline V gene. V trimming: 0 bases; J trimming: 4 bases; junction bases outside the gene matches: 7.

The chain links TRBV19 to TRBJ2-5; the match to TRBD1 covers 11 bases. The CDR3 has 15 residues. V dropped 8 bases and J dropped 5; count of bases not matched to a gene: 10. The germline CDR1 and CDR2 sequences are LNHDA and SQIVND (reference sequence). CDR3: CASSWGTGGFETQYF. DNA for the CDR3: TGTGCCAGTTCCTGGGGGACAGGGGGGTTCGAGACCCAGTACTTC.

The J gene is TRBJ2-7, the V gene TRBV5-1, with TRBD1 matching over 9 bases. This CDR3 comprises 14 residues. Per germline, CDR1 SGHRS and CDR2 YFSETQ. Trimming removed 4 bases from V and 2 bases from J; junction bases left unmatched: 4. The CDR3 sequence is CASSRTGAPYEQYF. CDR3 coding DNA: TGCGCCAGCAGCCGGACAGGGGCCCCCTACGAGCAGTACTTC.

This chain uses TRBV10-3 with TRBJ1-5; D is ambiguous. The ends were cut back, 5 bases at V and 0 bases at J, with 14 bases in the middle. The CDR3 runs to 16 residues. The germline gives CDR1 ENHRY, CDR2 SYGVKD. In DNA, the CDR3 is TGTGCCATCAGTACGACAAGACCTTATAGCAATCAGCCCCAGCATTTT. Residues: CAISTTRPYSNQPQHF.

This chain joins TRBV7-8 and TRBJ1-5; D gene unclear. Germline assignment: CDR1 SGHVS and CDR2 FQNEAQ. V was cut by 2 bases and J by 4 bases, with 12 bases left in between. This CDR3 has 15 amino acids. Here the CDR3 DNA reads TGTGCCAGCAGCTTAACGGCAGCGATTAATCAGCCCCAGCATTTT. This encodes CASSLTAAINQPQHF.

The chain links TRBV7-9 to TRBJ1-1, with D unclear. Looked up from germline, CDR1 is SEHNR and CDR2 is FQNEAQ (reference sequence). The CDR3 has 12 amino acids. Trimming removed 6 bases from V and 6 bases from J, with 11 bases in between. CDR3 protein: CASSLSRAEAFF. CDR3 nucleotides: TGTGCCAGCAGTCTCTCGCGCGCTGAAGCTTTCTTT.

This clone was counted between two and nine times. The CDR3, as DNA: TGTGCCAGCAGCCTCCTAGCGGGGGGGAGCACAGATACGCAGTATTTT. Translation: CASSLLAGGSTDTQYF. The chain combines TRBV7-2 with TRBJ2-3; 12 nucleotides agree with TRBD2. The CDR3 runs 16 residues. The ends lost 5 bases at V and 0 bases at J; junction bases unmatched: 3. Per the germline V gene, CDR1 is SGHTA and CDR2 is FQGNSA.

The chain combines TRBV5-1 with TRBJ2-3; 8 nucleotides align to TRBD1. The germline V gene encodes CDR1 SGHRS and CDR2 YFSETQ. Germline trimming cut 0 bases from V and 2 bases from J; bases unmatched to any gene: 2. The CDR3 length is 15 residues. Here the CDR3 reads CASSLGDRITDTQYF. The CDR3 region has the DNA TGCGCCAGCAGCTTGGGGGACAGGATCACAGATACGCAGTATTTT.

This rearrangement joins TRBV7-8 to TRBJ1-1; D perhaps matches TRBD1 (5 bases). From germline, CDR1 is SGHVS and CDR2 FQNEAQ. This CDR3 region has 13 residues. The V gene lost 0 bases and the J gene lost 5 bases, with 7 bases spanning the gap. This chain's CDR3 is CASSLAAGTEAFF. CDR3 coding DNA: TGTGCCAGCAGCTTAGCGGCAGGGACTGAAGCTTTCTTT.

The V gene is TRBV18, the J gene TRBJ2-5, with unresolved D. Germline CDR1 and CDR2: KGHSH and LQKENI. This CDR3 spans 12 amino acids. V lost 6 bases to trimming and J lost 5 bases, with 10 bases between them. For the CDR3, the DNA is TGTGCCAGCTCCCAGATCTCGGAGACCCAGTACTTC. It specifies CASSQISETQYF. Using reference TRBV18 and TRBJ2-5 for the parts outside the CDR3, the full variable domain is NAGVMQNPRHLVRRRGQEARLRCSPMKGHSHVYWYRQLPEEGLKFMVYLQKENIIDESGMPKERFSAEFPKEGPSILRIQQVVRGDSAAYFCASSQISETQYFGPGTRLLVL.

This chain uses TRBV14 with TRBJ1-1; TRBD1 is a possible D gene (6 bases). Germline CDR1 SGHDN, CDR2 FVKESK. This CDR3 is 13 amino acids long. Trimming pared 8 bases from V and 8 bases from J, leaving 18 bases between. Written as DNA, the CDR3 is TGTGCCAGCCGGATCAGGGGTAGCTTCGAAGCTTTCTTT. It translates to CASRIRGSFEAFF.